The source of this T cell receptor beta chain is a study of blood T cell repertoires in COVID-19. About the study: Nucleic acid was either cDNA or gDNA, and it came from T cells, B-cell-depleted T cells, or PBMCs.

This CDR3 has 15 residues. CDR1 and CDR2 (germline): SGHTA, FQGNSA. Trimming removed 0 bases from V and 5 bases from J; junction bases left unmatched: 3. Participants came from some 23 US areas, aged roughly 18 to 100 years. TCRdb keeps only in-frame clones here, not all; method: immunoSEQ multiplex PCR. The sample holds 200,000 to 300,000 clones, about 91% seen once. Sequencing input: PBMCs or T cells enriched from blood (not recorded which). The chain recombines TRBV7-2 with TRBJ2-2; 7 nucleotides match TRBD2. This TCR was recovered from a woman in her 40s with acute COVID-19. This CDR3 is CASSLALASTGELFF. Written as DNA, the CDR3 is TGTGCCAGCAGCTTAGCACTAGCGTCGACCGGGGAGCTGTTTTTT. Filled out from reference TRBV7-2 and TRBJ2-2, the complete variable domain reads GAGVSQSPSNKVTEKGKDVELRCDPISGHTALYWYRQSLGQGLEFLIYFQGNSAPDKSGLPSDRFSAERTGGSVSTLTIQRTQQEDSAVYLCASSLALASTGELFFGEGSRLTVL.